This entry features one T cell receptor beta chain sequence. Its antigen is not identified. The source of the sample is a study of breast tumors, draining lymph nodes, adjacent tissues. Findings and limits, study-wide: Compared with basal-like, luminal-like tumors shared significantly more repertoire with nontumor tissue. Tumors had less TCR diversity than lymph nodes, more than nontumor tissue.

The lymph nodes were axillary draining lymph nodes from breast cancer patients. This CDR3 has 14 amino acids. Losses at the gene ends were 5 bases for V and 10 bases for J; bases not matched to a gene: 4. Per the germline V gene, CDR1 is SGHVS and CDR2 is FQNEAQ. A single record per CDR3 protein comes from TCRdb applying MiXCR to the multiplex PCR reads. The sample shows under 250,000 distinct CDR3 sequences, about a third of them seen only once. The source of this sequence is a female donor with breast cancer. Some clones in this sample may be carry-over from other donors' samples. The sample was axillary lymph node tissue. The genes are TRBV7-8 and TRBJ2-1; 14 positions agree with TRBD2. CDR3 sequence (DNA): TGTGCCAGCAGCACGGGACTAGCGGGAGAGGAGCAGTTCTTC. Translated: CASSTGLAGEEQFF.